Below, 17 T cell receptor beta chains from the same sample are listed, as sequenced in a study of blood T cell repertoires in COVID-19. Profiled with immunoSEQ multiplex PCR; TCRdb holds only in-frame clones, not every one. Altogether some 73,000 clones are present, over 75% being singletons, with the ten largest covering more than 4%. The sample comprised peripheral blood. The receptors originated from a woman aged 60 to 75 with acute or convalescent COVID-19.

The chain links TRBV6-6 to TRBJ2-1; 7 bases align to TRBD1. The CDR3 covers 16 residues. Germline CDR1 reads MNHNY; CDR2 reads SVGAGI (reference sequence). With V trimmed by 2 bases and J by 2 bases, 6 bases remained unmatched. DNA for the CDR3: TGTGCCAGCAGTTACCGGGGACAGCGAACCTACAATGAGCAGTTCTTC. It yields the protein CASSYRGQRTYNEQFF.

V usage is TRBV10-3 and J usage is TRBJ2-3; 7 bases match TRBD2. J lost 1 base, V lost 4 bases, and 2 bases had no gene match. CDR3 length equals 14 residues. CDR1 and CDR2 from the germline V gene are ENHRY and SYGVKD. The CDR3 DNA is TGTGCCATCAGTGGAACTAGCGGCACAGATACGCAGTATTTT. Amino acids: CAISGTSGTDTQYF.

The chain joins TRBV2 to TRBJ1-6; 9 nucleotides match TRBD1. The CDR3 contains 16 residues. The germline V gene has CDR1 SNHLY and CDR2 FYNNEI. V lost 6 bases to trimming and J lost 2 bases; unmatched junction nucleotides: 5. CDR3 sequence: CASRTGGFTYNSPLHF. Written as DNA, the CDR3 is TGTGCCAGCAGAACAGGGGGCTTTACCTATAATTCACCCCTCCACTTT.

The chain couples TRBV19 to TRBJ1-2, with 7 positions matching TRBD1. This CDR3 spans 19 amino acids. The germline V gene encodes CDR1 LNHDA and CDR2 SQIVND (reference sequence). The trim removed 6 bases at V and 0 bases at J, leaving 19 bases unmatched. The CDR3 nucleotides are TGTGCCAGTAGAGGTCGGGACAGATCCCCTCATGAAGCTAACTATGGCTACACCTTC. Translated: CASRGRDRSPHEANYGYTF.

This chain links TRBV2 with TRBJ2-5, with D possibly being TRBD2 (5 bases). Trimming removed 6 bases at V and 4 bases at J, with 18 bases between. The CDR3 length is 15 residues. Germline V gene sequence: CDR1 SNHLY, CDR2 FYNNEI. CDR3 sequence: CASRAAGHAGETQYF. The CDR3 DNA sequence: TGTGCCAGCAGGGCGGCCGGTCACGCGGGAGAGACCCAGTACTTC.

This sequence joins TRBV7-9 and TRBJ2-2; possibly TRBD2 for D (5 bases). V was cut by 1 base and J by 5 bases, with 11 bases left in between. The CDR3 is made up of 15 amino acids. Per germline, CDR1 SEHNR and CDR2 FQNEAQ (reference sequence). For the CDR3, the DNA is TGTGCCAGCAGCTTAGATGGCGGGCTGACCGGGGAGCTGTTTTTT. Amino acid sequence: CASSLDGGLTGELFF.

The V call is TRBV30, the J call TRBJ2-1, with 9 bases that match TRBD2. This CDR3 region has 16 residues. Germline V gene lookup returns CDR1 GTSNPN and CDR2 SVGIG (reference sequence). Trimming removed 1 base from V and 7 bases from J; junction bases left unmatched: 11. The CDR3 nucleotides read TGTGCCTGGAGTGGGATAGCGGGGGCCCCTGGGAATGAGCAGTTCTTC. It translates to CAWSGIAGAPGNEQFF.

This clone was seen just once. The chain carries TRBV7-9 and TRBJ1-2, with D possibly being TRBD1 (5 bases). Germline CDR1 and CDR2: SEHNR and FQNEAQ (reference sequence). V gave up 1 base and J gave up 4 bases, with 10 bases separating them. The CDR3 length is 14 residues. CDR3 sequence reads: CASSLEQGPYGYTF. The CDR3 DNA reads TGTGCCAGCAGCTTAGAGCAGGGCCCCTATGGCTACACCTTC.

This rearrangement joins TRBV7-8 to TRBJ1-3; 9 bases match TRBD1. The germline gives CDR1 SGHVS, CDR2 FQNEAQ. J gave up 3 bases and V 5 bases, and 11 bases lay outside the gene matches. The CDR3 spans 17 residues. The DNA of the CDR3 is TGTGCCAGCAGCCCGCAAGGGACAGGGTTGAGTGGAAACACCATATATTTT. This gives the protein CASSPQGTGLSGNTIYF.

The chain uses TRBV14 and TRBJ1-1; weak D call: TRBD1 (5 bases). The V gene's germline CDR1 is SGHDN and CDR2 FVKESK. V lost 4 bases and J lost 5, with 17 bases in between. The CDR3 spans 15 residues. The CDR3 coding sequence is TGTGCCAGCAGCCCCTACGAAGTAACAGGTACTGAAGCTTTCTTT. Protein product: CASSPYEVTGTEAFF.

This chain uses TRBV6-6 with TRBJ2-1; maybe TRBD2 (6 bases). CDR1 and CDR2 (germline): MNHNY, SVGAGI (reference sequence). This CDR3 contains 12 residues. Trimming cost V 6 bases and J 9 bases, with 12 bases left between them. CDR3 sequence: CASSHGLSEQFF. In DNA, the CDR3 is TGTGCCAGCAGCCACGGACTATCTGAGCAGTTCTTC.

The J gene is TRBJ1-1, the V gene TRBV6-2 or TRBV6-3; D remains ambiguous. Germline values: CDR1 MNHEY, CDR2 SVGEGT. V gave up 4 bases and J gave up 6 bases, with 9 bases separating them. CDR3 size: 12 residues. The CDR3 sequence: CASSSVGSEAFF. DNA of the CDR3: TGTGCCAGCAGTTCTGTCGGGTCTGAAGCTTTCTTT.

The rearrangement uses TRBV7-9 and TRBJ2-1; perhaps TRBD2 as D (6 bases). The germline V gene encodes CDR1 SEHNR and CDR2 FQNEAQ (reference sequence). Trimming pared 1 base from V and 6 bases from J, leaving 10 bases between. The CDR3 totals 14 residues. CDR3 nucleotides: TGTGCCAGCAGCTTAGGTGCGGGGAGCAATGAGCAGTTCTTC. Translated: CASSLGAGSNEQFF. Full variable domain (missing parts from reference TRBV7-9 and TRBJ2-1): DTGVSQNPRHKITKRGQNVTFRCDPISEHNRLYWYRQTLGQGPEFLTYFQNEAQLEKSRLLSDRFSAERPKGSFSTLEIQRTEQGDSAMYLCASSLGAGSNEQFFGPGTRLTVL.

J is TRBJ2-7 and V is TRBV20-1, with 7 positions matching TRBD2. Germline CDR1 and CDR2: DFQATT and SNEGSKA (reference sequence). V shed 3 bases and J 2 bases; nucleotides not matched to a gene: 10. The CDR3 covers 15 residues. CDR3 region: CSASGEAGPTYEQYF. The CDR3 DNA reads as TGCAGTGCTAGTGGGGAAGCGGGGCCTACCTACGAGCAGTACTTC.

The chain has TRBV5-5 and TRBJ2-7; D is perhaps TRBD1 (5 bases). Trimming left V 5 bases short and J 2 bases short, with 14 bases between. The CDR3 totals 14 residues. Germline loops: CDR1 SGHKS, CDR2 YYEKEE (reference sequence). CDR3 in amino acids: CASSMGLEAYEQYF. As DNA, the CDR3 is TGTGCCAGCAGTATGGGGCTGGAAGCCTACGAGCAGTACTTC.

The chain recombines TRBV18 with TRBJ1-2; D is uncertain. Per the germline V gene, CDR1 is KGHSH and CDR2 is LQKENI. The CDR3 covers 12 residues. V lost 5 bases and J 6 bases, leaving 10 bases between the germline ends. Here the CDR3 reads CASSSNQDGYTF. The CDR3 nucleotides read TGTGCCAGCTCATCCAATCAGGATGGCTACACCTTC.

This clone showed up just once. The rearrangement uses TRBV6-4 and TRBJ1-1, with D uncertain. The CDR3 covers 13 residues. The germline CDR1 and CDR2 sequences are MRHNA and SNTAGT. V was trimmed by 3 bases and J by 1 base, leaving 6 bases between them. The CDR3 is CASSEGENTEAFF. For the CDR3, the DNA is TGTGCCAGCAGTGAAGGAGAGAACACTGAAGCTTTCTTT.